The rows below give T cell receptor beta chains drawn from one sample of a study of molecular identifiers for immune sequencing clone quantification. MiXCR was run by TCRdb on the PCR reads, yielding one entry per CDR3 protein. The sample holds some 580,000 distinct CDR3 sequences; over 25% are singletons and the top ten take about 0.73%. Specimen: naive CD8+ T cells from blood, with Jurkat cell RNA spiked in. These receptors were collected from a human donor in good health. Some libraries in this study had Jurkat cell RNA spiked in. The CDR3 runs from the conserved cysteine through the conserved F or W. D genes are given only for firm matches. Not every row has a clone size; where given, it reads once, few, many or a size class.

few | TRBJ2-7 | . | TRBV27 | CASSLSFSRTEQYF | TGTGCCAGCAGTTTATCGTTCAGCAGGACAGAGCAGTACTTC
. | TRBJ2-3 | TRBD1 | TRBV5-8 | CASSFGQGELVSDTQYF | TGTGCCAGCAGCTTTGGACAGGGAGAGTTGGTCTCAGATACGCAGTATTTT
. | TRBJ1-1 | . | TRBV7-9 | CASSPRTLGDTEAFF | TGTGCCAGCAGCCCACGGACCCTTGGCGACACTGAAGCTTTCTTT
many | TRBJ2-1 | TRBD2 | TRBV2 | CASPDSGLAGRDEQFF | TGTGCCAGCCCAGATTCTGGGCTAGCGGGAAGGGATGAGCAGTTCTTC
many | TRBJ2-2 | . | TRBV4-3 | CASSQDWAGARELFF | TGCGCCAGCAGCCAAGATTGGGCAGGGGCCCGGGAGCTGTTTTTT
. | TRBJ1-6 | . | TRBV6-2/TRBV6-3 | CASSYPELDSSLHF | TGTGCCAGCAGTTACCCAGAATTGGATTCATCCCTCCACTTT
. | TRBJ1-4 | . | TRBV13 | CASSIGGASNEKLFF | TGTGCCAGCAGCATAGGGGGGGCCTCTAATGAAAAACTGTTTTTT
many | TRBJ2-7 | TRBD1 | TRBV10-3 | CAISDPGQFSYEQYF | TGTGCCATCAGTGACCCGGGACAGTTCTCCTACGAGCAGTACTTC
many | TRBJ2-7 | . | TRBV5-1 | CASSHELGSWEQYF | TGCGCCAGCAGCCACGAACTGGGCAGCTGGGAGCAGTACTTC
many | TRBJ1-1 | TRBD1 | TRBV19 | CATRGAVNTEAFF | TGTGCCACCAGGGGGGCAGTGAACACTGAAGCTTTCTTT